This is a list of T cell receptor beta chains from one sample in a study of vaccination effects on CD4 cells after COVID-19. These receptors lack a known antigen. Repertoires were generated with immunoSEQ multiplex PCR, while TCRdb's copy carries only in-frame clones and drops some. This table has under 40,000 clones, approximately 84% appearing once. The sample in question was CD4+ T cells from PBMCs cultured with HCoV-NL63 spike peptides, obtained after COVID-19 vaccination. The receptors derive from a human donor who received a COVID-19 vaccine. Some clones in this sample may be carry-over from other donors' samples. The CDR3 runs from the conserved cysteine through the conserved F or W. D genes are given only for firm matches. Size is omitted from some rows. Given values are once, few, many or a class for expanded clones.

CDR3: CASSLGGRGNTEAFF; DNA: TGTGCCAGCAGCCTGGGTGGCCGGGGGAACACTGAAGCTTTCTTT; J: TRBJ1-1; D: .; V: TRBV3-1/TRBV3-2; size: .
CDR3: CAWAGQLTIPYGYTF; DNA: TGTGCCTGGGCGGGACAGCTCACTATTCCCTATGGCTACACCTTC; J: TRBJ1-2; D: TRBD1; V: TRBV30; size: once
CDR3: CASSVAPDRNEKLFF; DNA: TGTGCCAGCAGCGTAGCTCCGGACCGAAATGAAAAACTGTTTTTT; J: TRBJ1-4; D: .; V: TRBV9; size: .
CDR3: CASSARDSYTDTQYF; DNA: TGTGCCAGCAGCGCTAGGGACAGCTACACAGATACGCAGTATTTT; J: TRBJ2-3; D: TRBD1; V: TRBV9; size: few
CDR3: CASSNRASVLPNTEAFF; DNA: TGTGCCAGTAGTAACCGGGCCTCGGTTTTACCGAACACTGAAGCTTTCTTT; J: TRBJ1-1; D: .; V: TRBV19; size: .
CDR3: CASTGGGTDTQYF; DNA: TGTGCCAGCACCGGGGGGGGGACAGATACGCAGTATTTT; J: TRBJ2-3; D: TRBD2; V: TRBV2; size: .
CDR3: CASSRETGPYGYTF; DNA: TGCGCCAGCAGCAGAGAGACAGGCCCCTATGGCTACACCTTC; J: TRBJ1-2; D: .; V: TRBV5-1; size: few
CDR3: CASSLSVSGYTF; DNA: TGTGCCAGCAGTTTATCAGTATCTGGCTACACCTTC; J: TRBJ1-2; D: .; V: TRBV28; size: few
CDR3: CASSIQVGSGNTIYF; DNA: TGTGCCAGCAGTATCCAAGTCGGCTCTGGAAACACCATATATTTT; J: TRBJ1-3; D: .; V: TRBV6-6; size: .
CDR3: CASSQTGGPPSGANVLTF; DNA: TGCGCCAGCAGCCAAACAGGGGGCCCTCCCTCTGGGGCCAACGTCCTGACTTTC; J: TRBJ2-6; D: TRBD1; V: TRBV4-1; size: .
CDR3: CASSPGQGPRATNTGELFF; DNA: TGTGCCAGCAGTCCGGGACAGGGCCCACGAGCCACGAACACCGGGGAGCTGTTTTTT; J: TRBJ2-2; D: TRBD1; V: TRBV6-2/TRBV6-3; size: .
CDR3: CASSVQGTGANVLTF; DNA: TGTGCCAGCAGCGTACAGGGTACCGGGGCCAACGTCCTGACTTTC; J: TRBJ2-6; D: .; V: TRBV3-1/TRBV3-2; size: .
CDR3: CASSLGSETGIYGYTF; DNA: TGTGCCAGCAGCCTTGGGTCCGAGACAGGCATATATGGCTACACCTTC; J: TRBJ1-2; D: .; V: TRBV5-4; size: .
CDR3: CASSPRGRRTQYF; DNA: TGTGCCAGCAGCCCCCGCGGCAGGAGGACGCAGTATTTT; J: TRBJ2-3; D: .; V: TRBV3-1/TRBV3-2; size: .
CDR3: CASSAMGGGGGYTF; DNA: TGTGCCAGCAGTGCGATGGGGGGGGGCGGCGGCTACACCTTC; J: TRBJ1-2; D: .; V: TRBV2; size: .
CDR3: CASVTPMSDTQYF; DNA: TGTGCCAGCGTGACTCCCATGTCAGATACGCAGTATTTT; J: TRBJ2-3; D: .; V: TRBV6-5; size: .
CDR3: CASSLVRNTEAFF; DNA: TGTGCCAGCAGTTTAGTTAGGAACACTGAAGCTTTCTTT; J: TRBJ1-1; D: .; V: TRBV28; size: .
CDR3: CASSLGATGGYTF; DNA: TGTGCCAGCAGCTTAGGTGCAACTGGGGGCTACACCTTC; J: TRBJ1-2; D: .; V: TRBV7-9; size: few
CDR3: CASSLSRLNGYTF; DNA: TGTGCCAGCAGCCTCTCCCGGTTGAATGGCTACACCTTC; J: TRBJ1-2; D: .; V: TRBV28; size: few
CDR3: CASSLEAGGRLSNTQYF; DNA: TGTGCCAGCAGCTTAGAGGCGGGGGGCCGACTATCGAATACGCAGTATTTT; J: TRBJ2-3; D: TRBD2; V: TRBV7-2; size: few
CDR3: CASSLRLAGVSTDTQYF; DNA: TGTGCCAGCAGCCTTAGACTAGCGGGGGTAAGCACAGATACGCAGTATTTT; J: TRBJ2-3; D: TRBD2; V: TRBV14; size: .
CDR3: CASSPRQGSTGELFF; DNA: TGTGCCAGCTCACCCCGACAGGGCAGCACCGGGGAGCTGTTTTTT; J: TRBJ2-2; D: TRBD1; V: TRBV18; size: .
CDR3: CASSPQGAVTEAFF; DNA: TGTGCCAGCTCACCGCAGGGGGCGGTCACTGAAGCTTTCTTT; J: TRBJ1-1; D: TRBD1; V: TRBV18; size: once
CDR3: CASSLPGQGIAFF; DNA: TGCGCCAGCAGCTTGCCGGGACAGGGGATCGCTTTCTTT; J: TRBJ1-1; D: TRBD1; V: TRBV5-1; size: .
CDR3: CASSQRGERGYTF; DNA: TGCGCCAGCAGCCAAAGGGGGGAACGAGGCTACACCTTC; J: TRBJ1-2; D: .; V: TRBV4-1; size: .
CDR3: CASSALDRYTGELFF; DNA: TGTGCCAGCAGTGCCCTAGACAGGTACACCGGGGAGCTGTTTTTT; J: TRBJ2-2; D: .; V: TRBV25-1; size: few
CDR3: CASNEGSYMNTEAFF; DNA: TGCGCCAGCAACGAAGGCAGCTACATGAACACTGAAGCTTTCTTT; J: TRBJ1-1; D: .; V: TRBV5-1; size: .
CDR3: CASSQDPQHF; DNA: TGTGCCAGCAGCCAAGATCCCCAGCATTTT; J: TRBJ1-5; D: .; V: TRBV3-1/TRBV3-2; size: .
CDR3: CASSPDILGTDTQYF; DNA: TGTGCCAGTAGCCCAGACATACTAGGCACAGATACGCAGTATTTT; J: TRBJ2-3; D: .; V: TRBV19; size: .
CDR3: CAWSSQGNEQFF; DNA: TGTGCCTGGAGTAGTCAGGGGAATGAGCAGTTCTTC; J: TRBJ2-1; D: .; V: TRBV30; size: .
CDR3: CASSDDRVQETQYF; DNA: TGTGCCAGCAGTGATGACAGAGTACAAGAGACCCAGTACTTC; J: TRBJ2-5; D: .; V: TRBV2; size: .
CDR3: CSANDRVNTEAFF; DNA: TGCAGCGCCAACGACAGGGTGAACACTGAAGCTTTCTTT; J: TRBJ1-1; D: TRBD1; V: TRBV29-1; size: .
CDR3: CASRSPGTGRGYTF; DNA: TGTGCCAGCAGATCGCCCGGGACAGGGAGAGGCTACACCTTC; J: TRBJ1-2; D: TRBD1; V: TRBV5-6; size: .